This TCR beta chain was identified during a study of T-cell reconstitution after alpha-beta-depleted transplantation in children. Overall study findings and caveats: Reported findings indicate that, about two months after transplant, alpha-beta T cells came from several hundred expanded clones, which were derived from non-depleted graft cells. Diversity and T-cell counts at one year after transplant derived mostly from new T cells. Elevated TCRbeta diversity at day 60 was traced, in some patients, to surviving recipient T cells and thymic progenitors.

A TCRbeta library incorporating unique molecular identifiers was prepared. TCRdb re-derived calls from the PCR reads in MiXCR, one entry per CDR3 protein. Of approximately 980,000 distinct CDR3 sequences in the sample, roughly 29% were seen once. On this clonotype: Its target is not known.

With 5 bases removed from V and 1 base from J, the gap between germline ends came to 11 bases. CDR1 and CDR2 from the germline V gene are MDHEN and SYDVKM. This CDR3 has 14 amino acids. The chain is built from TRBV28 and TRBJ1-1; possible D gene TRBD1, 5 bases. The TCR sequence derives from a boy younger than two who had a stem cell transplant for SCID, so the T cells may come from the graft donor. The sequenced sample was PBMCs, mostly from graft donor cells, obtained 360 days after TCRalphabeta/CD19-depleted stem cell transplant. CDR3 DNA: TGTGCCAGCAGTGTATCGGGACCGAACACTGAAGCTTTCTTT. Protein sequence: CASSVSGPNTEAFF.